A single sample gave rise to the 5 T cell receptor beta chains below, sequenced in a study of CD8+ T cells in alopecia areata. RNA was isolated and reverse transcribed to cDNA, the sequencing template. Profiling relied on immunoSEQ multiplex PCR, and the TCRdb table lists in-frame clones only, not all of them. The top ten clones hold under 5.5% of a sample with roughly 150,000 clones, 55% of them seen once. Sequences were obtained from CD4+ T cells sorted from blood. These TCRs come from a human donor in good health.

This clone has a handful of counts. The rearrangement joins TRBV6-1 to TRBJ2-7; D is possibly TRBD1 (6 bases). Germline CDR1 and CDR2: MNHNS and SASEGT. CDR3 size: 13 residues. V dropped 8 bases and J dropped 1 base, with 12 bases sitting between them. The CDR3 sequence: CASLRDTSYEQYF. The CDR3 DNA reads TGTGCCAGCCTCCGGGACACATCCTACGAGCAGTACTTC.

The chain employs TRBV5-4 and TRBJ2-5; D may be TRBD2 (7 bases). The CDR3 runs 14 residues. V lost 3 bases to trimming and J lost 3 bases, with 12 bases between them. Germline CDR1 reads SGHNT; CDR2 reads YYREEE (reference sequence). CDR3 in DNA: TGTGCCAGCAGCTCTGGGGGGGGCGAAGAGACCCAGTACTTC. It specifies CASSSGGGEETQYF.

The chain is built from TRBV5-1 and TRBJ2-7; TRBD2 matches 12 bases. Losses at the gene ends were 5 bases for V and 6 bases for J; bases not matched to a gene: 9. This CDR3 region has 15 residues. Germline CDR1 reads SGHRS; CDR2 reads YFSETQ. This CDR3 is CASRDGLAGFSEQYF. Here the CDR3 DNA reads TGCGCCAGCAGGGACGGACTAGCGGGATTTAGCGAGCAGTACTTC.

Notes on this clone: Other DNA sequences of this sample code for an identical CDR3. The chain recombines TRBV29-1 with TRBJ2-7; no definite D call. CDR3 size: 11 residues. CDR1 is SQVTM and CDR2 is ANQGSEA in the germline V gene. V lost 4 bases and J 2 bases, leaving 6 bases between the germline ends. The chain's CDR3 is CSVAAPYEQYF. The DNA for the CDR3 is TGCAGCGTTGCTGCCCCCTACGAGCAGTACTTC.

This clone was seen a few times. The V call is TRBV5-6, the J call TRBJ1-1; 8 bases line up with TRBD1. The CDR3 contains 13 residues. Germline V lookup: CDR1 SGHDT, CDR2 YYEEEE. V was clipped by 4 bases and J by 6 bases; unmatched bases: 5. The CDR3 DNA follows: TGTGCCAGCAGCCCGGACAGGGTGGCTGAAGCTTTCTTT. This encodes CASSPDRVAEAFF.